The text below deals with one T cell receptor beta chain. Its matching antigen is unknown. This CDR3 comprises 14 residues. Germline values: CDR1 SGHNT, CDR2 YENEEA. Trimming shortened V by 0 bases and J by 1 base, and 6 bases separated the two germline ends. This sample was taken from a study of radiation and T cells in renal cell carcinoma. General observations from the study: Top tumor clonotypes rose in blood 2 weeks post-radiation, then contracted.

Here immunoSEQ multiplex PCR was the method, and the copy in TCRdb shows in-frame clones only, minus some. The sample has approximately 110,000 clones, approximately 78% seen once. As for time point: baseline pretreatment blood. The treatment here: 15 Gy SBRT to primary tumor, nephrectomy 4 weeks later. This receptor was obtained from a woman aged 55-70 years with renal cell carcinoma. The specimen comprised blood, sampled from a patient whose treatment included radiotherapy and nephrectomy. This sequence joins TRBV11-3 and TRBJ1-1, with a possible D match to TRBD1 (5 bases). DNA of the CDR3: TGTGCCAGCAGCTTAGATGGGGGGAACACTGAAGCTTTCTTT. This sequence encodes CASSLDGGNTEAFF.